This TCR beta chain was recorded in a study of cytomegalovirus exposure and HLA in healthy donors. Use of 60 Vbeta and 13 Jbeta primers characterized the PCR. Here immunoSEQ multiplex PCR was the method, and the copy in TCRdb shows in-frame clones only, minus some. The sample yields about 190,000 clones, about 80% seen once. This CDR3 is built from 15 residues. The ends were cut back, 1 base at V and 2 bases at J, with 9 bases in the middle. Per germline, CDR1 LNHDA and CDR2 SQIVND (reference sequence). The J gene is TRBJ2-1, the V gene TRBV19; tentatively, D is TRBD2 (6 bases). The sample consisted of PBMCs. The sequence was collected from a woman in her fifties or sixties in good health and CMV-seropositive. CDR3 residues: CASSIAGDTYNEQFF. For the CDR3, the DNA is TGTGCCAGTAGTATAGCGGGGGATACCTACAATGAGCAGTTCTTC.